These 22 T cell receptor beta chains were sequenced from one sample in a study of molecular identifiers for immune sequencing clone quantification. MiXCR, run by TCRdb on the PCR reads, gives a single entry per CDR3 protein. Here the sample spans about 630,000 distinct CDR3 sequences, around 25% being singletons. The sequencing sample was made of naive CD8+ T cells from blood, with Jurkat cell RNA spiked in. The sample's subset: FACS-sorted CD8+CD4-CCR7+CD45RA+ naive T cells. These receptor sequences come from a human donor in good health. Some libraries in this study had Jurkat cell RNA spiked in.

Regarding this clonotype: A single base separates this from a much larger clone, so it may be a read error. The chain joins TRBV28 to TRBJ1-1, with a weak D call TRBD1 (6 bases). Trimming removed 3 bases from V and 4 bases from J, with 12 bases in between. The germline V gene has CDR1 MDHEN and CDR2 SYDVKM. The length of the CDR3 is 14 residues. The DNA for the CDR3 is TGTGCCAGCAGTTTTAGTGGGGGGCGCACTGAAGCTTTCTTT. Translated, it gives CASSFSGGRTEAFF.

The CDR3 region is CASSIRQSYEQYF. In nucleotides, the CDR3 is TGTGCCAGCAGCATCAGACAGAGCTACGAGCAGTACTTC. The rearrangement joins TRBV7-9 to TRBJ2-7, with D possibly TRBD1 on 5 matching bases. V gave up 5 bases and J gave up 3 bases, with 11 bases separating them. CDR3 size: 13 residues. Germline CDR1 is SEHNR and CDR2 is FQNEAQ (reference sequence). The whole variable domain, remainder taken from reference TRBV7-9 and TRBJ2-7, is DTGVSQNPRHKITKRGQNVTFRCDPISEHNRLYWYRQTLGQGPEFLTYFQNEAQLEKSRLLSDRFSAERPKGSFSTLEIQRTEQGDSAMYLCASSIRQSYEQYFGPGTRLTVT.

This clonotype came up many times. The chain is built from TRBV12-3 or TRBV12-4 and TRBJ2-3; possibly TRBD1 for D (6 bases). The ends were cut back, 6 bases at V and 0 bases at J, with 13 bases in the middle. This CDR3 comprises 15 residues. CDR3 sequence: CASSPLGASTDTQYF. The CDR3 nucleotides are TGTGCCAGCAGCCCCCTGGGGGCGAGCACAGATACGCAGTATTTT.

With regard to this clonotype: This may arise from a read error, as a much more abundant clone is one base away. The chain uses TRBV5-6 and TRBJ2-3; D gene unclear. V lost 2 bases and J lost 5, with 6 bases in between. There are 12 residues in the CDR3. Germline V gives CDR1 SGHDT, CDR2 YYEEEE. The CDR3 region is CASSFNIDTQYF. CDR3 DNA sequence: TGTGCCAGCAGCTTCAACATAGATACGCAGTATTTT.

A remark on this clonotype: A much larger clone differs by one base, so this may be a read error. The V call is TRBV5-4, the J call TRBJ1-2; unclear D gene. Germline V CDR1 and CDR2: SGHNT, YYREEE (reference sequence). The CDR3 spans 11 residues. DNA of the CDR3: TGTGCCGGCAGCTTGTACGGAGACTACACCTTC. As protein: CAGSLYGDYTF.

This clonotype was recorded many times. This sequence joins TRBV12-3 or TRBV12-4 and TRBJ2-7; 9 nucleotides align to TRBD1. Losses at the gene ends were 5 bases for V and 4 bases for J; bases not matched to a gene: 12. There are 16 residues in the CDR3. CDR3 sequence reads: CASSPPGQGSGYEQYF. CDR3 nucleotide sequence: TGTGCCAGCAGTCCTCCGGGACAGGGCTCCGGGTACGAGCAGTACTTC.

With respect to this clonotype: A read error is possible here, since a much larger clone lies one base away. This is likely a read error, given that the CDR3 carries no conserved phenylalanine or tryptophan at its end. This rearrangement joins TRBV13 to TRBJ2-5; 12 bases agree with TRBD2. Germline trimming cut 4 bases from V and 7 bases from J; bases unmatched to any gene: 10. CDR3 length equals 16 residues. From germline, CDR1 is PRHDT and CDR2 FYEKMQ (reference sequence). CDR3 coding DNA: TGTGCCAGCAGCTCAGGACTAGCGGGGAACGGTGGGACCCAGTACTCC. Translating gives CASSSGLAGNGGTQYS.

This clonotype has more than one count but fewer than ten. The chain uses TRBV9 and TRBJ2-1; D ambiguous. CDR3 size: 19 residues. V lost 4 bases to trimming and J lost 0 bases, with 23 bases between them. Per germline, CDR1 SGDLS and CDR2 YYNGEE. CDR3 sequence reads: CASSLRLRTDLASYNEQFF. The CDR3 nucleotides are TGTGCCAGCAGCCTAAGGTTAAGAACGGACCTGGCCTCCTACAATGAGCAGTTCTTC.

This clonotype was counted many times. The rearrangement links TRBV6-5 to TRBJ1-1; tentatively, D is TRBD1 (5 bases). V was shortened by 2 bases and J by 9 bases, with 10 bases between the two germline ends. Germline CDR1 MNHEY, CDR2 SVGAGI. The CDR3 is made up of 12 amino acids. The CDR3 is CASSYEAGQAFF. The CDR3 DNA is TGTGCCAGCAGTTACGAGGCAGGGCAAGCTTTCTTT.

The sample holds a few counts of this clonotype. The chain combines TRBV6-1 with TRBJ1-3; D not resolved. This CDR3 comprises 17 residues. With 1 base removed from V and 1 base from J, the gap between germline ends came to 14 bases. CDR1 is MNHNS, CDR2 SASEGT, per germline. CDR3 in DNA: TGTGCCAGCAGTGAAGGTCGCAGAGTCAATTCTGGAAACACCATATATTTT. Amino acids: CASSEGRRVNSGNTIYF.

The genes are TRBV5-1 and TRBJ2-2; D not resolved. This CDR3 region has 14 residues. Germline-derived CDR1 and CDR2 are SGHRS and YFSETQ. V lost 2 bases to trimming and J lost 7 bases, with 12 bases between them. The CDR3 spells CASSFVSINGELFF. DNA for the CDR3: TGCGCCAGCAGCTTCGTGTCTATCAACGGGGAGCTGTTTTTT.

The chain links TRBV7-9 to TRBJ1-1; D is unresolved. The CDR3 loop spans 15 amino acids. Per germline, CDR1 SEHNR and CDR2 FQNEAQ (reference sequence). Trimming left V 2 bases short and J 6 bases short, with 16 bases between. The CDR3 is CASSLRGRSVAEAFF. In DNA, the CDR3 is TGTGCCAGCAGCTTACGGGGTCGGAGCGTGGCTGAAGCTTTCTTT.

This clonotype was seen only a few times. The V gene is TRBV7-6, the J gene TRBJ2-1; 11 bases fit TRBD2. With V trimmed by 8 bases and J by 5 bases, 14 bases remained unmatched. Germline V gene sequence: CDR1 SGHVS, CDR2 FNYEAQ. The CDR3 has 17 residues. CDR3 loop: CASRDIVASGRNNEQFF. The CDR3 DNA reads TGTGCCAGCCGCGATATCGTGGCTAGCGGGAGGAACAATGAGCAGTTCTTC.

In this sample, this clonotype turned up once. It is likely a read error, because the conserved phenylalanine at the end of the CDR3 is missing. This chain uses TRBV19 with TRBJ1-1; maybe TRBD1 (5 bases). The V end lost 4 bases, the J end lost 0 bases, and 6 bases lay between the germline ends. This CDR3 spans 13 amino acids. Germline V gives CDR1 LNHDA, CDR2 SQIVND (reference sequence). CDR3: CASSKGVNTEAFL. CDR3 in DNA: TGTGCCAGTAGTAAAGGGGTGAACACTGAAGCTTTCCTT.

The J gene is TRBJ2-2, the V gene TRBV7-3; possibly TRBD1 or TRBD2 for D (6 bases each). Trimming took 3 bases from V and 5 from J, leaving 16 bases between them. Germline assignment: CDR1 SGHTA and CDR2 FQGTGA. The CDR3 is 16 residues long. CDR3 sequence: CASSFSSGGGTGELFF. The CDR3 nucleotides read TGTGCCAGCAGCTTCTCGAGCGGAGGGGGGACCGGGGAGCTGTTTTTT.

Only a few counts were recorded for this clonotype. The chain joins TRBV6-1 to TRBJ1-1; D gene ambiguous. CDR3 length: 16 amino acids. Germline V CDR1 and CDR2: MNHNS, SASEGT. V dropped 8 bases and J dropped 3 bases, with 22 bases sitting between them. CDR3: CASHEKLGAWDTEAFF. CDR3 DNA: TGTGCCAGCCACGAAAAGTTGGGCGCATGGGACACTGAAGCTTTCTTT.

The chain's CDR3 is CASSGGLAGRGTGELFF. The CDR3, as DNA: TGTGCCAGCAGTGGCGGACTAGCGGGACGGGGCACCGGGGAGCTGTTTTTT. The chain has TRBV6-1 and TRBJ2-2; the match to TRBD2 covers 12 bases. The germline V gene has CDR1 MNHNS and CDR2 SASEGT. CDR3 length: 17 amino acids. With V trimmed by 4 bases and J by 4 bases, 7 bases remained unmatched.

The table lists this clonotype with a count of one. The V and J genes are TRBV7-6 and TRBJ2-1, with 7 bases identical to TRBD1. From germline, CDR1 is SGHVS and CDR2 FNYEAQ. V was clipped by 5 bases and J by 1 base; unmatched bases: 5. There are 15 residues in the CDR3. The CDR3 nucleotides are TGTGCCAGCAGCCCTACAGGGGAGTCCTACAATGAGCAGTTCTTC. Its translation is CASSPTGESYNEQFF. The full variable domain, with the rest looked up from reference TRBV7-6 and TRBJ2-1, is GAGVSQSPRYKVTKRGQDVALRCDPISGHVSLYWYRQALGQGPEFLTYFNYEAQQDKSGLPNDRFSAERPEGSISTLTIQRTEQRDSAMYRCASSPTGESYNEQFFGPGTRLTVL.

As to this clonotype: One junction end does not reproduce the germline sequence, and a read error may be involved. The chain employs TRBV5-1 and TRBJ1-1, with TRBD1 as a possible D gene (5 bases). The CDR3 spans 15 residues. In germline, CDR1 is SGHRS, CDR2 YFSETQ. CDR3 residues: CASSPLGGKFTGAFF. The CDR3 nucleotides read TGCGCCAGCAGCCCCTTGGGGGGGAAATTCACTGGAGCTTTCTTT.

This clonotype was counted only a few times. This chain's CDR3 is CATSRDWSSGVTDTQYF. The CDR3 nucleotides read TGTGCCACCAGCAGAGATTGGTCTAGCGGGGTCACAGATACGCAGTATTTT. The V gene is TRBV15, the J gene TRBJ2-3; the match to TRBD2 covers 9 bases. This CDR3 region has 17 residues. Losses at the gene ends were 0 bases for V and 2 bases for J; bases not matched to a gene: 6. CDR1 is LNHNV, CDR2 YYDKDF, per germline (reference sequence).

V gene TRBV5-4 combines with J gene TRBJ2-7; D is perhaps TRBD1 (6 bases). From germline, CDR1 is SGHNT and CDR2 YYREEE (reference sequence). The length of the CDR3 is 13 residues. The V end was cut by 6 bases, the J end by 4 bases, with 14 bases between. CDR3 protein: CASNPQGSYEQYF. The CDR3 coding sequence is TGTGCCAGCAATCCGCAGGGGTCTTACGAGCAGTACTTC.

This clonotype has just a few counts. A much larger clone differs by one base, so this may be a read error. The chain links TRBV28 to TRBJ1-1, with D unresolved. V dropped 6 bases and J dropped 4 bases, with 12 bases sitting between them. Germline assignment: CDR1 MDHEN and CDR2 SYDVKM. The CDR3 loop spans 13 amino acids. CDR3 region: CASSDSIGTEAFF. The CDR3 region has the DNA TGTGCCAGCAGCGATAGCATAGGCACTGAAGCTTTCTTT.